The source of this T cell receptor (beta chain) is a study of blood T cell repertoires in COVID-19. In the study overall: Both acute and convalescent COVID-19 samples were obtained from the United States, Italy and Spain. PBMCs, B-cell-depleted T cells, or T cells were the source of the cDNA or gDNA that made up the material.

As handled by the study authors: Reference gene primer amplification in the assay estimated nucleated cell counts. Some clones are missing from TCRdb's copy, which holds only in-frame ones; the method was immunoSEQ multiplex PCR. V and J calls and clone size are as listed in that table; D and trimming were resolved from the DNA. The repertoire includes a few hundred thousand clones, approximately 83% of them detected once, and about 10% sits in the top ten. CDR1 SGHAT and CDR2 FQNNGV come from the germline V gene. The CDR3 totals 13 residues. Trimming pared 5 bases from V and 0 bases from J, leaving 7 bases between. This clone was counted only a few times.

The chain combines TRBV11-2 with TRBJ1-2; D is undetermined. This TCR was recovered from a woman aged 65 to 85 with acute or convalescent COVID-19. Sequencing input: peripheral blood. CDR3 DNA: TGTGCCAGCAGCGGAAGCGCTAACTATGGCTACACCTTC. It translates to CASSGSANYGYTF.